A single sample gave rise to the 28 T cell receptor beta chains below, sequenced in a study of T-cell reconstitution after alpha-beta-depleted transplantation in children. Preparation of the TCRbeta library was carried out with unique molecular identifiers. TCRdb independently ran MiXCR on the PCR reads; one entry per CDR3 protein. The sample lists about 110,000 distinct CDR3 sequences, 5.5% to 6.5% occurring once. The sample in question was PBMCs, mostly from graft donor cells, obtained 360 days after TCRalphabeta/CD19-depleted stem cell transplant. These receptors all come from a male patient aged 2 to 9 who had a stem cell transplant for acute lymphoblastic leukemia, so the T cells may come from the graft donor.

There are a few counts of this clonotype. The chain joins TRBV20-1 to TRBJ2-5; D is unclear. Germline loops: CDR1 DFQATT, CDR2 SNEGSKA (reference sequence). The CDR3 runs 9 residues. The CDR3: CSSRETQYF. The CDR3 DNA reads as TGCAGCTCGAGGGAGACCCAGTACTTC.

Here the CDR3 DNA reads TGTGCCACCAGCAGAGGAGAGACGGACTATGGCTACACCTTC. This gives the protein CATSRGETDYGYTF. The gene calls are TRBV15 and TRBJ1-2; D unclear. Germline CDR1 and CDR2: LNHNV and YYDKDF (reference sequence). The CDR3 runs 14 residues. V was clipped by 1 base and J by 3 bases, with 9 bases between them.

This clonotype was picked up many times. This chain joins TRBV14 and TRBJ1-6; the match to TRBD1 covers 10 bases. The junction had 4 bases not matched to a gene; V was cut back by 4 bases and J by 10 bases. The CDR3 length is 14 residues. Germline V CDR1 and CDR2: SGHDN, FVKESK. The DNA of the CDR3 is TGTGCCAGCAGCCGGGACAGGGGCAGATCACCCCTCCACTTT. This codes for CASSRDRGRSPLHF.

V gene TRBV19 combines with J gene TRBJ2-5, with D uncertain. Germline V gives CDR1 LNHDA, CDR2 SQIVND (reference sequence). V gave up 8 bases and J gave up 2 bases, with 12 bases separating them. CDR3 size: 13 residues. CDR3 DNA sequence: TGTGCCAGTTCAGGCCTTCTTCAAGAGACCCAGTACTTC. Its translation: CASSGLLQETQYF.

The chain carries TRBV9 and TRBJ2-1; TRBD2 matches 8 bases. The CDR3 runs 15 residues. The germline gives CDR1 SGDLS, CDR2 YYNGEE. V shed 4 bases and J 8 bases; nucleotides not matched to a gene: 11. The chain's CDR3 is CASSLPTGGSDEQFF. CDR3 sequence (DNA): TGTGCCAGCAGCCTCCCTACGGGGGGGTCGGATGAGCAGTTCTTC.

This clonotype was detected a few times. The chain combines TRBV3-1 with TRBJ2-1, with 7 bases fitting TRBD2. V lost 0 bases and J lost 2; bases outside the gene matches: 7. This CDR3 contains 17 residues. Per the germline V gene, CDR1 is LGHDT and CDR2 is YNNKEL (reference sequence). The CDR3 bases are TGTGCCAGCAGCCAAGATACGGGGGGTGACCCCTACAATGAGCAGTTCTTC. Residues: CASSQDTGGDPYNEQFF.

At least ten counts were recorded for this clonotype. The V and J genes are TRBV12-3 or TRBV12-4 and TRBJ1-2; the D is unclear. This CDR3 comprises 13 residues. The V end lost 6 bases, the J end lost 4 bases, and 12 bases lay between the germline ends. The CDR3 sequence is CASRTRLRYGYTF. In nucleotides, the CDR3 is TGTGCCAGCAGGACGCGGCTGCGCTATGGCTACACCTTC.

There are a few counts of this clonotype. The chain recombines TRBV25-1 with TRBJ1-2, with 7 bases aligning to TRBD1. In germline, CDR1 is MGHDK, CDR2 SYGVNS. This CDR3 has 12 residues. V was clipped by 8 bases and J by 5 bases; unmatched bases: 5. For the CDR3, the DNA is TGTGCCAGCTCGGGACAGACGTATGGCTACACCTTC. Translating gives CASSGQTYGYTF.

This clonotype was seen at least ten times. This sequence joins TRBV15 and TRBJ2-7, with D maybe TRBD2 (6 bases). Germline V gene lookup returns CDR1 LNHNV and CDR2 YYDKDF (reference sequence). The length of the CDR3 is 12 residues. V was clipped by 0 bases and J by 7 bases, with 7 bases between them. The chain's CDR3 is CATSREGGEQYF. The CDR3 DNA is TGTGCCACCAGCAGAGAAGGAGGGGAGCAGTACTTC.

This clonotype showed up many times. The chain couples TRBV24-1 to TRBJ2-3; D might be TRBD1 or TRBD2, each matching 5 bases. Germline V gives CDR1 KGHDR, CDR2 SFDVKD. The germline V and J ends were trimmed by 8 bases and 4 bases, with 12 bases remaining between them. The CDR3 has 13 amino acids. The CDR3 sequence: CATTGTRPDTQYF. CDR3 nucleotide sequence: TGTGCCACCACCGGGACCAGACCAGATACGCAGTATTTT.

In its sample, this clonotype was seen many times. This chain joins TRBV4-3 and TRBJ1-4; a weak D match, TRBD1 (6 bases). CDR3 length: 14 residues. Germline-derived CDR1 and CDR2 are LGHNA and YSLEER. Deletions cut 0 bases from V and 8 bases from J, with 10 bases between. The CDR3 sequence: CASSQDGGAEKLFF. In DNA form, the CDR3 reads TGCGCCAGCAGCCAAGACGGGGGCGCCGAAAAACTGTTTTTT.

This clonotype appeared many times. The genes are TRBV3-1 and TRBJ1-6, with no clear D. The V gene's germline CDR1 is LGHDT and CDR2 YNNKEL (reference sequence). V shed 3 bases and J shed 10 bases, with 4 bases lying between them. The CDR3 consists of 11 residues. The CDR3: CASSHGSPLHF. The CDR3 DNA follows: TGTGCCAGCAGCCACGGCTCACCCCTCCACTTT.

This clonotype was detected many times. The chain joins TRBV5-1 to TRBJ2-7; 7 bases are a match to TRBD1. V dropped 6 bases and J dropped 0; count of bases not matched to a gene: 3. There are 13 residues in the CDR3. The germline CDR1 and CDR2 sequences are SGHRS and YFSETQ. CDR3 in amino acids: CASKWDSSYEQYF. The DNA of the CDR3 is TGCGCCAGCAAATGGGACAGCTCCTACGAGCAGTACTTC.

In its sample, this clonotype was seen many times. This chain connects TRBV7-2 to TRBJ1-1; 8 bases line up with TRBD1. The CDR3 contains 12 residues. Germline V lookup: CDR1 SGHTA, CDR2 FQGNSA. V lost 4 bases to trimming and J lost 8 bases; unmatched junction nucleotides: 3. In DNA, the CDR3 is TGTGCCAGCAGCTACCGGACAGGGGAAGCTTTCTTT. Protein product: CASSYRTGEAFF.

The genes are TRBV7-9 and TRBJ2-7; D is perhaps TRBD1 (6 bases). This CDR3 comprises 14 residues. V shed 5 bases and J shed 2 bases, with 13 bases lying between them. Per the germline V gene, CDR1 is SEHNR and CDR2 is FQNEAQ (reference sequence). CDR3 in DNA: TGTGCCAGCAGCCAGACAGGCAACCCCTACGAGCAGTACTTC. It specifies CASSQTGNPYEQYF.

This clonotype was observed many times. The chain uses TRBV10-3 and TRBJ2-7, with D possibly matching TRBD1 (6 bases). Trimming cost V 3 bases and J 3 bases, with 12 bases left between them. The CDR3 consists of 14 residues. Germline lookup yields CDR1 ENHRY and CDR2 SYGVKD. CDR3 in DNA: TGTGCCATCAGTGAATGGGGGCCCGACTACGAGCAGTACTTC. The encoded protein is CAISEWGPDYEQYF.

In its sample, this clonotype was seen many times. The CDR3 region is CASSYLAGPDTQYF. The CDR3 DNA follows: TGTGCCAGCAGCTACTTAGCGGGCCCAGATACGCAGTATTTT. The chain links TRBV7-3 to TRBJ2-3; 7 bases are a match to TRBD2. Germline CDR1 is SGHTA and CDR2 is FQGTGA. With 4 bases clipped from V and 4 bases from J, the junction kept 5 bases outside the gene matches. CDR3 length: 14 amino acids.

This clonotype has only a few counts. V and J are TRBV6-2 or TRBV6-3 and TRBJ1-5, with 10 nucleotides matching TRBD1. The germline CDR1 and CDR2 sequences are MNHEY and SVGEGT. Unmatched junction bases numbered 8, after V lost 7 bases and J lost 2 bases. This CDR3 is built from 16 residues. CDR3 amino acids: CASNTGTGVGNQPQHF. CDR3 DNA: TGTGCCAGCAATACCGGGACAGGGGTCGGCAATCAGCCCCAGCATTTT.

This clonotype was found many times. The V gene is TRBV4-3, the J gene TRBJ1-2; 10 positions match TRBD1. The CDR3 runs to 17 residues. With V trimmed by 4 bases and J by 3 bases, 11 bases remained unmatched. CDR1 is LGHNA and CDR2 is YSLEER in the germline V gene. The CDR3 region is CASSPSGTGDYDYGYTF. The CDR3 region has the DNA TGCGCCAGCAGCCCCTCCGGGACAGGGGACTACGACTATGGCTACACCTTC.

This chain joins TRBV30 and TRBJ2-7; D remains unclear. There are 12 residues in the CDR3. The germline V gene has CDR1 GTSNPN and CDR2 SVGIG (reference sequence). Trimming took 4 bases from V and 4 from J, leaving 11 bases between them. The CDR3 sequence: CAWTRAGYEQYF. Written as DNA, the CDR3 is TGTGCCTGGACAAGGGCCGGGTACGAGCAGTACTTC. Complete variable domain (other parts from reference TRBV30 and TRBJ2-7): SQTIHQWPATLVQPVGSPLSLECTVEGTSNPNLYWYRQAAGRGLQLLFYSVGIGQISSEVPQNLSASRPQDRQFILSSKKLLLSDSGFYLCAWTRAGYEQYFGPGTRLTVT.

This clonotype has a count of ten or more. The chain joins TRBV6-5 to TRBJ1-5; the D gene is possibly TRBD1 (6 bases). Germline V CDR1 and CDR2: MNHEY, SVGAGI. The CDR3 loop spans 14 amino acids. The V end lost 5 bases, the J end lost 4 bases, and 12 bases lay between the germline ends. CDR3 nucleotides: TGTGCCAGCAGTCCAACAGGGAAGAATCAGCCCCAGCATTTT. Protein: CASSPTGKNQPQHF.

The chain couples TRBV30 to TRBJ2-7; D could derive from TRBD1 or TRBD2 (5 bases each). Germline V gene lookup returns CDR1 GTSNPN and CDR2 SVGIG (reference sequence). The germline V and J ends were trimmed by 5 bases and 0 bases, with 11 bases remaining between them. The CDR3 covers 13 residues. CDR3 DNA sequence: TGTGCCTGGCGGGACGTTAGCTCCTACGAGCAGTACTTC. It yields the protein CAWRDVSSYEQYF. The whole variable domain, remainder taken from reference TRBV30 and TRBJ2-7, is SQTIHQWPATLVQPVGSPLSLECTVEGTSNPNLYWYRQAAGRGLQLLFYSVGIGQISSEVPQNLSASRPQDRQFILSSKKLLLSDSGFYLCAWRDVSSYEQYFGPGTRLTVT.

This clonotype was counted ten times or more. The chain recombines TRBV7-9 with TRBJ2-1; D uncertain. The CDR3 contains 12 residues. Germline lookup yields CDR1 SEHNR and CDR2 FQNEAQ (reference sequence). Trimming took off 7 bases at V and 5 bases at J, with 9 bases between the two ends. In DNA, the CDR3 is TGTGCCAGCATCCGAATTAACAATGAGCAGTTCTTC. Translated, it gives CASIRINNEQFF. Looking up the rest from reference TRBV7-9 and TRBJ2-1 gives the full variable domain: DTGVSQNPRHKITKRGQNVTFRCDPISEHNRLYWYRQTLGQGPEFLTYFQNEAQLEKSRLLSDRFSAERPKGSFSTLEIQRTEQGDSAMYLCASIRINNEQFFGPGTRLTVL.

The sample holds many counts of this clonotype. This chain uses TRBV28 with TRBJ1-2; D is unclear. V lost 8 bases and J 8 bases, leaving 18 bases between the germline ends. The CDR3 has 13 residues. The germline V gene has CDR1 MDHEN and CDR2 SYDVKM. The CDR3 DNA follows: TGTGCCAGCGGTCCCGGCCATCTGGAAGGCTACACCTTC. It yields the protein CASGPGHLEGYTF.

This clonotype was observed at least ten times. V gene TRBV2 combines with J gene TRBJ2-1; 7 bases fit TRBD2. The V and J ends lost 7 bases and 8 bases, in that order; junction bases with no gene match: 11. This CDR3 region has 14 residues. The germline gives CDR1 SNHLY, CDR2 FYNNEI. In DNA, the CDR3 is TGTGCCAGCACCGAGAGACTAGCCAGTCATGAGCAGTTCTTC. It encodes CASTERLASHEQFF.

The rearrangement links TRBV7-6 to TRBJ2-5; TRBD1 matches 7 bases. Per germline, CDR1 SGHVS and CDR2 FNYEAQ. The CDR3 contains 18 residues. With V trimmed by 4 bases and J by 2 bases, 16 bases remained unmatched. The CDR3 is CASSSPGQPPTLQETQYF. CDR3 nucleotide sequence: TGTGCCAGCAGCTCTCCGGGACAGCCCCCTACCCTTCAAGAGACCCAGTACTTC.

There are a few counts of this clonotype. CDR3 protein: CATSRDRSLGAQPQHF. The CDR3 DNA reads TGTGCCACCAGCAGAGATAGGAGTCTAGGGGCCCAGCCCCAGCATTTT. This rearrangement joins TRBV15 to TRBJ1-5; tentatively, D is TRBD1 (5 bases). The V end lost 0 bases, the J end lost 7 bases, and 16 bases lay between the germline ends. The V gene's germline CDR1 is LNHNV and CDR2 YYDKDF (reference sequence). The CDR3 sequence is 16 residues long.

This clonotype has just a few counts. This chain connects TRBV5-1 to TRBJ1-2; perhaps TRBD1 as D (5 bases). V lost 3 bases, J lost 0 bases, and 9 bases lay in between. This CDR3 spans 14 amino acids. Germline CDR1 SGHRS, CDR2 YFSETQ. This CDR3 is CASSWRGPNYGYTF. CDR3 nucleotide sequence: TGCGCCAGCAGCTGGAGGGGACCTAACTATGGCTACACCTTC.